Below are 26 T cell receptor beta chains sequenced from a single sample in a study of blood T cells in healthy people across ages. The use of a sample-barcoded 5' primer and a J-beta primer mix characterized a second PCR of 7 to 11 cycles. MiXCR, run by TCRdb on the 5' RACE reads, gives a single entry per CDR3 protein. The sample carries approximately 670,000 distinct CDR3 sequences, around 38% recorded once. Sequencing input: blood. All receptors come from an older man in good health.

This chain links TRBV3-1 with TRBJ1-1; D call uncertain. The V gene lost 0 bases and the J gene lost 5 bases, with 10 bases spanning the gap. CDR1 LGHDT and CDR2 YNNKEL come from the germline V gene (reference sequence). This CDR3 region has 14 residues. DNA of the CDR3: TGTGCCAGCAGCCAAGACCAAGGGAGTACTGAAGCTTTCTTT. This gives the protein CASSQDQGSTEAFF.

The chain carries TRBV9 and TRBJ1-2; D is possibly TRBD1 (5 bases). The V gene's germline CDR1 is SGDLS and CDR2 YYNGEE. The germline V and J ends were trimmed by 3 bases and 4 bases, with 10 bases remaining between them. This CDR3 has 13 residues. In nucleotides, the CDR3 is TGTGCCAGCAGCGACCCAGGGTTCTATGGCTACACCTTC. This translates into CASSDPGFYGYTF.

This clonotype has only a few counts. This chain joins TRBV14 and TRBJ2-5; 9 bases line up with TRBD1. CDR1 and CDR2 (germline): SGHDN, FVKESK. The V gene end was trimmed by 4 bases and the J gene end by 5 bases; junction bases not matched to a gene: 8. This CDR3 is 15 amino acids long. The CDR3 DNA sequence: TGTGCCAGCAGCCCGTGGGACAGGGTAGGGGAGACCCAGTACTTC. Amino acid sequence: CASSPWDRVGETQYF.

The chain recombines TRBV20-1 with TRBJ2-2; no reliable D call. This CDR3 is built from 13 residues. Germline-derived CDR1 and CDR2 are DFQATT and SNEGSKA (reference sequence). Trimming took 1 base from V and 0 from J, leaving 3 bases between them. The CDR3 sequence is CSARVANTGELFF. As DNA, the CDR3 is TGCAGTGCTAGAGTTGCGAACACCGGGGAGCTGTTTTTT.

This clonotype has more than one count but fewer than ten. The genes are TRBV14 and TRBJ1-2; 7 nucleotides match TRBD1. V was pared by 0 bases and J by 7 bases, with 8 bases of the junction left unmatched. CDR3 length equals 15 residues. Per the germline V gene, CDR1 is SGHDN and CDR2 is FVKESK. The CDR3 loop reads CASSQEPRGGRGYTF. The CDR3 DNA follows: TGTGCCAGCAGCCAAGAACCCAGGGGGGGTCGTGGCTACACCTTC.

The sample holds a few counts of this clonotype. The V gene is TRBV2, the J gene TRBJ2-7; D is perhaps TRBD1 (6 bases). V shed 1 base and J shed 2 bases, with 12 bases lying between them. The CDR3 is 15 amino acids. CDR1 is SNHLY and CDR2 is FYNNEI in the germline V gene. The DNA for the CDR3 is TGTGCCAGCAGTGAAGACAGGGTGGGGGCCTACGAGCAGTACTTC. As protein: CASSEDRVGAYEQYF.

There are many counts of this clonotype. V usage is TRBV9 and J usage is TRBJ2-1; D is possibly TRBD2 (6 bases). The V gene lost 0 bases and the J gene lost 4 bases, with 11 bases spanning the gap. The CDR3 is 15 residues long. Germline lookup yields CDR1 SGDLS and CDR2 YYNGEE. The CDR3 DNA follows: TGTGCCAGCAGCGTAGTGTCTAGCGTTTACAATGAGCAGTTCTTC. Protein product: CASSVVSSVYNEQFF.

The chain is built from TRBV6-2 or TRBV6-3 and TRBJ1-2; possibly TRBD1 for D (6 bases). CDR1 is MNHEY, CDR2 SVGEGT, per germline. The V gene lost 5 bases and the J gene lost 3 bases, with 16 bases spanning the gap. The CDR3 totals 15 residues. CDR3 region: CASSKDRFWDYGYTF. In DNA, the CDR3 is TGTGCCAGCAGTAAAGACAGGTTCTGGGACTATGGCTACACCTTC.

V and J are TRBV12-3 or TRBV12-4 and TRBJ1-2; tentative D call: TRBD1 (6 bases). The germline V and J ends were trimmed by 5 bases and 8 bases, with 21 bases remaining between them. The CDR3 sequence is 15 residues long. CDR3 protein: CASSPLSRGTWGYTF. In DNA form, the CDR3 reads TGTGCCAGCAGTCCCTTGAGTAGGGGGACCTGGGGCTACACCTTC.

On this clonotype itself: The junction departs from germline at one end; a sequencing error may be responsible. This rearrangement joins TRBV13 to TRBJ1-5; D unresolved. This CDR3 is 13 amino acids long. Germline CDR1 reads PRHDT; CDR2 reads FYEKMQ (reference sequence). The CDR3 sequence is CAGSSRRAQPQHF. CDR3 coding DNA: TGTGCCGGCAGCTCACGCCGGGCTCAGCCCCAGCATTTT.

Points on this clonotype: A much larger clone lies one base from this, so it may be a read error. The chain joins TRBV6-2 or TRBV6-3 to TRBJ2-5; possibly TRBD1 for D (5 bases). The germline V and J ends were trimmed by 2 bases and 11 bases, with 21 bases remaining between them. CDR1 is MNHEY, CDR2 SVGEGT, per germline. The CDR3 loop spans 15 amino acids. The CDR3 DNA follows: TGTGCCAGCAGTTACCAGGGTATGGTCTCCTACGGGCAGTACTTC. Translated, it gives CASSYQGMVSYGQYF.

V usage is TRBV18 and J usage is TRBJ1-1, with D possibly being TRBD1 (5 bases). CDR1 and CDR2 from the germline V gene are KGHSH and LQKENI. The CDR3 covers 12 residues. The V gene lost 3 bases and the J gene lost 7 bases, with 9 bases spanning the gap. The CDR3 DNA follows: TGTGCCAGCTCACCGCGACAGCTTGAAGCTTTCTTT. Its protein is CASSPRQLEAFF.

This clonotype has ten or more counts. This chain connects TRBV7-2 to TRBJ2-3; no definite D call. The CDR3 is 17 residues long. From germline, CDR1 is SGHTA and CDR2 FQGNSA. V gave up 3 bases and J gave up 0 bases, with 16 bases separating them. The CDR3 DNA is TGTGCCAGCAGCTTTCGAAGCGTGCCCGCTAGCACAGATACGCAGTATTTT. Protein sequence: CASSFRSVPASTDTQYF.

The J gene is TRBJ1-1, the V gene TRBV20-1; TRBD1 might be the D (6 bases). Trimming took off 6 bases at V and 5 bases at J, with 16 bases between the two ends. Per germline, CDR1 DFQATT and CDR2 SNEGSKA (reference sequence). The CDR3 extends over 13 amino acids. In nucleotides, the CDR3 is TGCAGTGCCAAGGACAGCCAAGGAACTGAAGCTTTCTTT. Translation: CSAKDSQGTEAFF.

The genes are TRBV7-2 and TRBJ2-5; D tentatively fits TRBD1 or TRBD2 (5 bases each). V shed 5 bases and J shed 5 bases, with 15 bases lying between them. CDR3 length equals 14 residues. CDR1 is SGHTA and CDR2 is FQGNSA in the germline V gene. In DNA, the CDR3 is TGTGCCAGCAGCCGGGGCCCTCAACGGGAGACCCAGTACTTC. Protein: CASSRGPQRETQYF.

V usage is TRBV20-1 and J usage is TRBJ2-3; D is uncertain. The CDR3 length is 15 residues. The germline V gene encodes CDR1 DFQATT and CDR2 SNEGSKA (reference sequence). Trimming cost V 0 bases and J 4 bases, with 14 bases left between them. The CDR3 is CSARDGGAGADTQYF. CDR3 bases: TGCAGTGCTAGAGATGGTGGAGCTGGGGCAGATACGCAGTATTTT.

This clonotype was recorded a few times. The gene calls are TRBV6-1 and TRBJ2-1; 9 nucleotides agree with TRBD1. Germline V gene sequence: CDR1 MNHNS, CDR2 SASEGT. Unmatched junction bases numbered 9, after V lost 5 bases and J lost 10 bases. This CDR3 region has 14 residues. The CDR3 nucleotides are TGTGCCAGCAGTATATCGGGACAGGGCATCGAGCAGTTCTTC. Its protein product is CASSISGQGIEQFF.

The chain recombines TRBV20-1 with TRBJ2-5, with TRBD1 matching over 11 bases. This CDR3 is 14 amino acids long. The V segment lost 6 bases and the J segment 11 bases; nucleotides outside the gene matches: 14. Germline CDR1 is DFQATT and CDR2 is SNEGSKA (reference sequence). In nucleotides, the CDR3 is TGCAGTGCCGATTCGGGACAGGGGGACAATGAGCAGTACTTC. This translates into CSADSGQGDNEQYF.

About this clonotype itself: An end of the junction differs from the germline gene, which may be a read error. The chain is built from TRBV5-1 and TRBJ2-7; 7 nucleotides agree with TRBD2. In germline, CDR1 is SGHRS, CDR2 YFSETQ. The CDR3 length is 14 residues. The CDR3 bases are TGTGCCAGCAGCTTGGCTAGCGGCCCCTACGAGCAGTACTTC. Translation: CASSLASGPYEQYF.

The rearrangement links TRBV9 to TRBJ2-3; no definite D call. Between the trimmed V and J ends, which lost 4 bases and 2 bases, there was a span of 17 bases. CDR1 SGDLS and CDR2 YYNGEE come from the germline V gene. This CDR3 has 16 residues. The CDR3 DNA reads TGTGCCAGCAGCCCGCGAGGATCAGCCTCCACAGATACGCAGTATTTT. Translating gives CASSPRGSASTDTQYF.

This clonotype has a count of ten or more. CDR3 protein: CASSSSTGAYEQYF. CDR3 in DNA: TGTGCCAGCAGCTCGTCGACAGGGGCCTACGAGCAGTACTTC. The chain recombines TRBV7-8 with TRBJ2-7, with 8 nucleotides matching TRBD1. Germline V CDR1 and CDR2: SGHVS, FQNEAQ. CDR3 length: 14 amino acids. V was clipped by 4 bases and J by 2 bases; unmatched bases: 4.

With respect to this clonotype: A much larger clone lies one base from this, so it may be a read error. The chain is built from TRBV6-2 or TRBV6-3 and TRBJ2-7, with D perhaps matching TRBD1 or TRBD2 (5 bases each). Germline lookup yields CDR1 MNHEY and CDR2 SVGEGT. This CDR3 contains 14 residues. CDR3 protein: CASRPVGRAYERYF. For the CDR3, the DNA is TGTGCCAGCAGACCGGTGGGACGGGCCTACGAGCGGTACTTC.

This chain links TRBV7-9 with TRBJ1-6; D might be TRBD1 (5 bases). CDR3 length: 17 amino acids. Trimming pared 2 bases from V and 9 bases from J, leaving 20 bases between. Germline lookup yields CDR1 SEHNR and CDR2 FQNEAQ (reference sequence). The CDR3 coding sequence is TGTGCCAGCAGCTTACAGGATGGGGGAGGGCGACGTTCACCCCTCCACTTT. Amino acid sequence: CASSLQDGGGRRSPLHF.

This clonotype has a handful of counts. The gene calls are TRBV20-1 and TRBJ2-1; TRBD2 might be the D (6 bases). The V end lost 1 base, the J end lost 4 bases, and 14 bases lay between the germline ends. The CDR3 is 15 amino acids. Germline-derived CDR1 and CDR2 are DFQATT and SNEGSKA (reference sequence). CDR3 bases: TGCAGTGCTAGAGCTCCCAGGCGGGGTTACAATGAGCAGTTCTTC. This sequence encodes CSARAPRRGYNEQFF.

This clonotype was seen more than once but under ten times. The CDR3 is CASSLRPWEGGYTF. The DNA of the CDR3 is TGTGCCAGCAGTTTACGGCCCTGGGAGGGTGGCTACACCTTC. The J gene is TRBJ1-2, the V gene TRBV27; D remains unclear. CDR1 is MNHEY, CDR2 SMNVEV, per germline (reference sequence). The CDR3 is 14 amino acids. Trimming took 2 bases from V and 7 from J, leaving 14 bases between them.

This clonotype was counted ten times or more. The chain links TRBV4-1 to TRBJ2-7; TRBD1 or TRBD2 may be the D gene (5 bases each). The CDR3 is 16 amino acids. The V and J ends lost 3 bases and 0 bases respectively, with 15 bases between them. Germline V gene sequence: CDR1 MGHRA, CDR2 YSYEKL. CDR3 residues: CASSQGLGVSSYEQYF. The CDR3 DNA reads TGCGCCAGCAGCCAGGGCTTGGGGGTGAGCTCCTACGAGCAGTACTTC.